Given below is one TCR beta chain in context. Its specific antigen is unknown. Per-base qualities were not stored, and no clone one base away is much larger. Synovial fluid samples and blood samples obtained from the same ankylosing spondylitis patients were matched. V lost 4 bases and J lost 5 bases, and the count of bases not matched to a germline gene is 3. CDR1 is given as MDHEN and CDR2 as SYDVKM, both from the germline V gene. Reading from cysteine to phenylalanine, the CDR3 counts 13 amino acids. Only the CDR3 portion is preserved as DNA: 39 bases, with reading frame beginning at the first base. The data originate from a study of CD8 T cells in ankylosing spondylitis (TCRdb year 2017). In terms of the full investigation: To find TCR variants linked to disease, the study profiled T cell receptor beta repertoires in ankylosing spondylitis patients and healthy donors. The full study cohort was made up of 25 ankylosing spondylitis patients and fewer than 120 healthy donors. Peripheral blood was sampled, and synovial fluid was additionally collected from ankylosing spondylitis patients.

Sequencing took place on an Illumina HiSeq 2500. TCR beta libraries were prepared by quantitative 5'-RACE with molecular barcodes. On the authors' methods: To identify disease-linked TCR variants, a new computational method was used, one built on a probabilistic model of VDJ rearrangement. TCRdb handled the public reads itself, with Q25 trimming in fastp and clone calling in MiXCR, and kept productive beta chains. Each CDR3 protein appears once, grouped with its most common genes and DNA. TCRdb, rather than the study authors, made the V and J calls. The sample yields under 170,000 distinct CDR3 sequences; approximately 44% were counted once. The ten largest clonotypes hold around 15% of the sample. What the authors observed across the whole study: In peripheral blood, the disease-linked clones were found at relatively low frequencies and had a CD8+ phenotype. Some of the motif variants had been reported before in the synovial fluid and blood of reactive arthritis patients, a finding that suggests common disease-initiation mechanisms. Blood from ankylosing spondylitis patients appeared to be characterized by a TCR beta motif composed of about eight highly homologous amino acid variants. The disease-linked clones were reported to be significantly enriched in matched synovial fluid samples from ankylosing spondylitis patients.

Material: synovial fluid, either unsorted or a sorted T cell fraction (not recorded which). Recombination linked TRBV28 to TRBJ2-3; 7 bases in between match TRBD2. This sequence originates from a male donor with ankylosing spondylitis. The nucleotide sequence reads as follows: TGTGCCAGCAGTTGGGCGGGGGTAGATACGCAGTATTTT. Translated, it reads CASSWAGVDTQYF.